This paragraph covers one T cell receptor beta chain sequence. In Seattle, patients joined the study during active infection and were tracked longitudinally. The data belong to a study of blood T cell repertoires in COVID-19. Study at large: Some COVID-19 samples were acute and others convalescent; all came from the United States, Italy and Spain.

Profiled with immunoSEQ multiplex PCR; TCRdb holds only in-frame clones, not every one. The sample yields roughly 200,000 clones, more than 75% seen once. Sample: peripheral blood. The sequence was collected from a person between 65 and 79 years old with COVID-19, enrolled during active disease.

CDR3 region: CASRPQGASGYTF. In nucleotides, the CDR3 is TGTGCCAGCAGACCACAGGGGGCGAGTGGCTACACCTTC. V gene TRBV28 combines with J gene TRBJ1-2, with 9 bases aligning to TRBD1. Germline V gene data show CDR1 as MDHEN and CDR2 as SYDVKM. After removal of 6 bases from V and 7 bases from J, the junction contained 6 bases not matched to a gene. This CDR3 is 13 amino acids long.